This TCR beta chain was obtained from a study of T cells in Graves' hyperthyroidism and ophthalmopathy. Overall study: Staff took peripheral blood when the initial diagnosis was made, before any treatment began.

No progression to ophthalmopathy during 18 months of follow-up defined stable disease. Hyperthyroidism in the patients, aged 18 to 65, was newly diagnosed and under 2 months in duration. The diagnostic basis comprised clinical symptoms, serum thyroxine and TRAb, thyroid ultrasound and orbital computed tomography. V dropped 5 bases and J dropped 0; count of bases not matched to a gene: 6. The germline gives CDR1 MDHEN, CDR2 SYDVKM. The CDR3 covers 16 residues. The CDR3 regions of TCR beta were amplified from RNA transcripts. With the HTBI primer set, the TCR CDR3 went through a first round of RT-PCR. TCRdb passed the multiplex PCR reads through MiXCR, listing each CDR3 protein once. This table holds fewer than 400,000 distinct CDR3 sequences, approximately 17% found once.

What was sequenced was blood. The source of this sequence is a man aged 25 to 40 with Graves' hyperthyroidism. The chain employs TRBV28 and TRBJ1-4; 7 nucleotides align to TRBD1. CDR3 protein: CASSPGTDPTNEKLFF. In DNA, the CDR3 is TGTGCCAGCAGTCCGGGGACAGATCCAACTAATGAAAAACTGTTTTTT.